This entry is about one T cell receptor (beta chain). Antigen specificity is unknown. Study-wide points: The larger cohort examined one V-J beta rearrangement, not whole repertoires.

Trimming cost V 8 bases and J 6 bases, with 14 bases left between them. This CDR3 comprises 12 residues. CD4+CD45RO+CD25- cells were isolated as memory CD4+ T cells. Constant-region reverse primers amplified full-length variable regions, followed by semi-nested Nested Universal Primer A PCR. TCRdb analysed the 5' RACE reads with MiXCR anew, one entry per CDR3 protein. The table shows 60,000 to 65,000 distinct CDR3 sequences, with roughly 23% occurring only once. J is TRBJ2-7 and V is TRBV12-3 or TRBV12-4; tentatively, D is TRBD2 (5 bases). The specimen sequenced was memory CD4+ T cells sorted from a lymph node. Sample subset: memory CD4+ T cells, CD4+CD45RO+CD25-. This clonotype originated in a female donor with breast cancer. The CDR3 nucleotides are TGTGCCAGCGGTCGGGGATTTGGCGAGCAGTACTTC. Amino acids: CASGRGFGEQYF.